The sequence of this T cell receptor (beta chain) was determined in a study of radiation and T cells in renal cell carcinoma. Study-level information: Nephrectomy followed 15 Gy stereotactic body radiation by 4 weeks.

As for this clone: Antigen: not known.

Regarding the study as a whole: From baseline, blood top tumor clonotypes peaked at 2 weeks post-radiation. Pretreatment tumor biopsies were lacking, so baseline clonotypes are unknown.

The CDR3 runs 17 residues. Germline V CDR1 and CDR2: SGHTA, FQGNSA. Trimming took off 2 bases at V and 0 bases at J, with 17 bases between the two ends. Only in-frame clones appear in the TCRdb table, and some are missing; sequencing was by immunoSEQ multiplex PCR. The sample has some 95,000 clones, 86% seen once. Specified time point: baseline pretreatment blood. As for treatment: 15 Gy SBRT to primary tumor, nephrectomy 4 weeks later. After SBRT, blood was collected at 2 and 4 weeks, plus baseline. This receptor was taken from a man aged 50 or older with renal cell carcinoma. This rearrangement joins TRBV7-2 to TRBJ2-7; D gene unclear. The material sequenced was blood, taken from a patient whose treatment included radiotherapy and nephrectomy. CDR3 residues: CASSLYGGDHFSYEQYF. DNA of the CDR3: TGTGCCAGCAGCTTATATGGTGGCGACCACTTCTCCTACGAGCAGTACTTC.